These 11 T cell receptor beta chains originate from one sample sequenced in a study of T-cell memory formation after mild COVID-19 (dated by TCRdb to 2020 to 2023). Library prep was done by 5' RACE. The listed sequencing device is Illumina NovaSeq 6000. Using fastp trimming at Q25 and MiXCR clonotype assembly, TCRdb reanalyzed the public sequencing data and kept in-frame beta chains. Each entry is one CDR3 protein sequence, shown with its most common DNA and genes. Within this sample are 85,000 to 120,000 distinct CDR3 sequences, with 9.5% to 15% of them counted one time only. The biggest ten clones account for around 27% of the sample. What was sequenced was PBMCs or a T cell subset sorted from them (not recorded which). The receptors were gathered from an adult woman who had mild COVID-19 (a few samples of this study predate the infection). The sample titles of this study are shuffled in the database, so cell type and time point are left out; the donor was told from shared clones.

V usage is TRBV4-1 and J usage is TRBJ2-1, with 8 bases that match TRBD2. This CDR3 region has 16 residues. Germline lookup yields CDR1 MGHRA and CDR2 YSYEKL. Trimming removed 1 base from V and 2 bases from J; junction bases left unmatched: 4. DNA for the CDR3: TGCGCCAGCAGCCAAGCTAGCGGGTCGACCTACAATGAGCAGTTCTTC. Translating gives CASSQASGSTYNEQFF.

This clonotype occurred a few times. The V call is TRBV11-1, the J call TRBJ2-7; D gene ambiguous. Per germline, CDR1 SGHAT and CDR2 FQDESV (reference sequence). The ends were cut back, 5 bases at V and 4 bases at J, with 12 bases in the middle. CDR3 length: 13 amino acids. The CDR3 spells CASSTRMRYEQYF. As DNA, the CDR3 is TGTGCCAGCAGCACTCGGATGCGGTACGAGCAGTACTTC. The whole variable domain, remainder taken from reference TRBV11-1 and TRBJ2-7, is EAEVAQSPRYKITEKSQAVAFWCDPISGHATLYWYRQILGQGPELLVQFQDESVVDDSQLPKDRFSAERLKGVDSTLKIQPAELGDSAMYLCASSTRMRYEQYFGPGTRLTVT.

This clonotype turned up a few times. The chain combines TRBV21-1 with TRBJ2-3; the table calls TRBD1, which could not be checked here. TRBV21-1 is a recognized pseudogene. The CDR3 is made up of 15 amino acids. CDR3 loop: CASSKRCRGQDTQYF. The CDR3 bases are TGTGCCAGCAGCAAACGGTGCAGGGGGCAAGATACGCAGTATTTT.

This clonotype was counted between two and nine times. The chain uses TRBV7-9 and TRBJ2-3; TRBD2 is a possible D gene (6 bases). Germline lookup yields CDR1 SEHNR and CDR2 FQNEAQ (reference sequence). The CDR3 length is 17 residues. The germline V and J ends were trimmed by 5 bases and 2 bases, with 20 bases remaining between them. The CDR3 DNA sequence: TGTGCCAGCAGCGTCCACGGGCCGGGGGAGAACACAGATACGCAGTATTTT. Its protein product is CASSVHGPGENTDTQYF. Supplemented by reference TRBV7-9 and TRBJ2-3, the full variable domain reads DTGVSQNPRHKITKRGQNVTFRCDPISEHNRLYWYRQTLGQGPEFLTYFQNEAQLEKSRLLSDRFSAERPKGSFSTLEIQRTEQGDSAMYLCASSVHGPGENTDTQYFGPGTRLTVL.

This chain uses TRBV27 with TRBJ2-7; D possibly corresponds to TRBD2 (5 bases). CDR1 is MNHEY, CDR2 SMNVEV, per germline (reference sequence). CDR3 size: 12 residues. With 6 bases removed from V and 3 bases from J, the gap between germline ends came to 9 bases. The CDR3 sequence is CASRTGDYEQYF. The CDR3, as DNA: TGTGCCAGCAGGACCGGGGACTACGAGCAGTACTTC.

CDR3 region: CASSFRASTDTQYF. DNA of the CDR3: TGTGCCAGCAGTTTCCGGGCGAGCACAGATACGCAGTATTTT. This rearrangement joins TRBV12-3 or TRBV12-4 to TRBJ2-3; no clear D gene. The CDR3 runs to 14 residues. Trimming left V 3 bases short and J 0 bases short, with 7 bases between.

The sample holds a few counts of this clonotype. The CDR3 is CATSSARSYEQYF. In DNA form, the CDR3 reads TGTGCCACCAGCTCAGCGCGCTCCTACGAGCAGTACTTC. The gene calls are TRBV15 and TRBJ2-7; no firm D call. The CDR3 sequence is 13 residues long. The germline gives CDR1 LNHNV, CDR2 YYDKDF (reference sequence). V lost 5 bases, J lost 0 bases, and 8 bases lay in between.

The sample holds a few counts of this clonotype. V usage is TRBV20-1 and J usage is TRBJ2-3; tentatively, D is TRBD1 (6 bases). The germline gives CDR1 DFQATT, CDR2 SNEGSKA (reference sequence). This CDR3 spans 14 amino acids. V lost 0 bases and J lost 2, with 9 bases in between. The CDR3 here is CSARDRDNTDTQYF. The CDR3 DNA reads TGCAGTGCTAGAGATCGGGACAACACAGATACGCAGTATTTT.

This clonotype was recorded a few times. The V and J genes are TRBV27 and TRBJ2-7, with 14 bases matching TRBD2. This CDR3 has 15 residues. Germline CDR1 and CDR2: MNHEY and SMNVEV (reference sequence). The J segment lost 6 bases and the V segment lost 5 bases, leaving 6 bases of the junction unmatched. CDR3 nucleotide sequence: TGTGCCAGCAGTCCCGGGACTAGCGGGAGAGCCGAGCAGTACTTC. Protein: CASSPGTSGRAEQYF.

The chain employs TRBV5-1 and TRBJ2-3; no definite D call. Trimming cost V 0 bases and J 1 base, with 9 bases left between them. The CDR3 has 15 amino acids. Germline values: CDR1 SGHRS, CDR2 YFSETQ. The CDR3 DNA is TGCGCCAGCAGCTTGGGTGACACCGGCACAGATACGCAGTATTTT. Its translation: CASSLGDTGTDTQYF.

CDR3 sequence reads: CASLTGGTGEAGELFF. The CDR3 nucleotides are TGTGCCAGCCTAACCGGCGGGACAGGGGAGGCCGGGGAGCTGTTTTTT. V gene TRBV12-3 or TRBV12-4 combines with J gene TRBJ2-2; 10 positions match TRBD1. This CDR3 has 16 residues. V gave up 8 bases and J gave up 6 bases; unmatched junction bases: 12.